This T cell receptor beta chain appears in the sequencing data of a study of T-cell memory formation after mild COVID-19. This clonotype was observed a few times. Germline assignment: CDR1 SGHVS and CDR2 FQNEAQ. Trimming shortened V by 5 bases and J by 7 bases, and 14 bases separated the two germline ends. The CDR3 covers 14 residues. From the 5' RACE reads, TCRdb called clonotypes with MiXCR, one entry per CDR3 protein. The data contain under 250,000 distinct CDR3 sequences, approximately 30% of them singletons. This sequence joins TRBV7-8 and TRBJ2-2; tentative D call: TRBD2 (5 bases). The source of this sequence is an adult woman who had mild COVID-19 (a few samples of this study predate the infection). Cell type and time point are not known. Sample: PBMCs or a T cell subset sorted from them (not recorded which). CDR3 in amino acids: CASSESGEHGELFF. The CDR3 region has the DNA TGTGCCAGCAGCGAGTCCGGGGAACACGGGGAGCTGTTTTTT.